The rows below give T cell receptor beta chains drawn from one sample of a study of blood T cell repertoires in COVID-19. Sequencing was performed with immunoSEQ multiplex PCR; in TCRdb, only in-frame clones are kept and a portion is missing. The sample yields roughly 400,000 clones, 80% to 90% seen once. Source material: PBMCs or T cells enriched from blood (not recorded which). These receptors were obtained from a man aged 30 to 45 who had recovered from COVID-19. CDR3s leave out the opening cysteine and the closing phenylalanine or tryptophan. Fields, in order: CDR3 protein, J gene, D gene, V gene. A D gene is named only where the DNA matches it firmly.

ASSLGQSTYNEQF | TRBJ2-1 | - | TRBV5-4
ASSARSGDNNEQF | TRBJ2-1 | - | TRBV7-9
ASKAGQITGELF | TRBJ2-2 | - | TRBV6-5
ASSEKEREARAY | TRBJ2-7 | TRBD2 | TRBV11-2
ASATSFYNEQF | TRBJ2-1 | TRBD2 | TRBV6-5
ASRGGDTEAF | TRBJ1-1 | - | TRBV6-5
ASSETSGSSYEQY | TRBJ2-7 | TRBD2 | TRBV10-1
ASSLPGKDYEQY | TRBJ2-7 | - | TRBV7-9
ASSEGTVRNQPQH | TRBJ1-5 | TRBD1 | TRBV6-5
ATGVGAGLSSGNTIY | TRBJ1-3 | - | TRBV28
ASSPGQGEGNTIY | TRBJ1-3 | TRBD1 | TRBV4-2
ASTTGQGGQPQH | TRBJ1-5 | - | TRBV28
ASSQLAGGWGTQY | TRBJ2-5 | TRBD2 | TRBV6-5
ATSRDLAGVDYEQY | TRBJ2-7 | TRBD2 | TRBV15
ASSPGTGGSGELF | TRBJ2-2 | TRBD1 | TRBV4-1
ASSLADIRNEQF | TRBJ2-1 | - | TRBV5-1
SVDSLHEQF | TRBJ2-1 | - | TRBV20-1
ASSFVNTEAF | TRBJ1-1 | - | TRBV10-2
ASSNGLAGGPQNIQY | TRBJ2-4 | TRBD2 | TRBV5-6
ASSQEGDEAF | TRBJ1-1 | - | TRBV4-1
ASSPSRGAKNIQY | TRBJ2-4 | - | TRBV7-2
ASSTTGLATNEKLF | TRBJ1-4 | - | TRBV5-1
ASSRAGSTDTQY | TRBJ2-3 | - | TRBV27
ASSLGSRGRAGYEQY | TRBJ2-7 | TRBD2 | TRBV13
ASSLSDRLNQPQH | TRBJ1-5 | TRBD1 | TRBV5-1
ASSPTGSTEAF | TRBJ1-1 | - | TRBV3-1/TRBV3-2
ASSPRGTGGRNEQF | TRBJ2-1 | TRBD1 | TRBV7-9